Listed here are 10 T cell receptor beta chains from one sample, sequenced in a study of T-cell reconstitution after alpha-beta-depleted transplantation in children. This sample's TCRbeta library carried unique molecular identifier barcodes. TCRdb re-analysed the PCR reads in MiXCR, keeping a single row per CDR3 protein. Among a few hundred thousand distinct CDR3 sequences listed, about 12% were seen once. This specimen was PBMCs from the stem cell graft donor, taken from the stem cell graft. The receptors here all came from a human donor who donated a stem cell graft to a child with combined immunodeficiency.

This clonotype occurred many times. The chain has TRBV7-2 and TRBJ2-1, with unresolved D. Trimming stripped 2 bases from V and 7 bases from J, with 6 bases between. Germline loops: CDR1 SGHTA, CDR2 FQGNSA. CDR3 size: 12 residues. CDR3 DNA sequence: TGTGCCAGCAGCTTATTCGGGAATGAGCAGTTCTTC. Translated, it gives CASSLFGNEQFF.

CDR3 protein: CSARDRGAYGYTF. The DNA of the CDR3 is TGCAGTGCTAGAGATCGTGGGGCCTATGGCTACACCTTC. The chain combines TRBV20-1 with TRBJ1-2, with D tentatively TRBD1 (5 bases). Between the trimmed V and J ends, which lost 0 bases and 4 bases, there was a span of 9 bases. Germline CDR1 DFQATT, CDR2 SNEGSKA (reference sequence). CDR3 length: 13 residues.

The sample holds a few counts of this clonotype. The CDR3 sequence is CASRGWGITDTQYF. The CDR3 DNA is TGTGCCAGCAGGGGCTGGGGTATCACAGATACGCAGTATTTT. The rearrangement uses TRBV27 and TRBJ2-3; no definite D call. Trimming took 6 bases from V and 2 from J, leaving 12 bases between them. In germline, CDR1 is MNHEY, CDR2 SMNVEV (reference sequence). There are 14 residues in the CDR3.

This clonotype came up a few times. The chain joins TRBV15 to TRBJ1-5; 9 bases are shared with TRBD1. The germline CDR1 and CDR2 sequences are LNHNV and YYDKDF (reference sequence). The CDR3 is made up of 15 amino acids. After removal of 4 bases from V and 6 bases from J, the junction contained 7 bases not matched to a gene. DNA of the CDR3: TGTGCCACCAGCACTGGGACAGGGAGGGGTCAGCCCCAGCATTTT. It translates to CATSTGTGRGQPQHF.

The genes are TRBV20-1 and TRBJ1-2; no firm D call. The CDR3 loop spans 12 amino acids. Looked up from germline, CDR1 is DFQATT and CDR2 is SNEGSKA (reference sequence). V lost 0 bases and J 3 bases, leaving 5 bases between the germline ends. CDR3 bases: TGCAGTGCTAGAGATAAGGACTATGGCTACACCTTC. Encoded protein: CSARDKDYGYTF.

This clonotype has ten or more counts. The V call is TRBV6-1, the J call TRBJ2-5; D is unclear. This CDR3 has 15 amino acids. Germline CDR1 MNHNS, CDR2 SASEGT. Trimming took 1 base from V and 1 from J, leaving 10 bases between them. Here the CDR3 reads CASSEEGRSQETQYF. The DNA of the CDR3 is TGTGCCAGCAGTGAAGAGGGCCGGAGCCAAGAGACCCAGTACTTC.

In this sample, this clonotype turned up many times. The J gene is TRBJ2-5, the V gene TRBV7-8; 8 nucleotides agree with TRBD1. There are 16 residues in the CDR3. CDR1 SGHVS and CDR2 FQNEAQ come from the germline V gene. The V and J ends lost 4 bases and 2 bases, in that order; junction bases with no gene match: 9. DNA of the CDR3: TGTGCCAGCAGCTCGCTCGGACAGGGCCAACAAGAGACCCAGTACTTC. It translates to CASSSLGQGQQETQYF.

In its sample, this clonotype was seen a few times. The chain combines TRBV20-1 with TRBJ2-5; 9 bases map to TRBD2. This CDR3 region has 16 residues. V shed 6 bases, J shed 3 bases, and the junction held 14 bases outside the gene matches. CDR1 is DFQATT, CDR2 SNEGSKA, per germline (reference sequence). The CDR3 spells CSATQAGRGGKETQYF. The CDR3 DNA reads TGCAGTGCCACTCAAGCGGGGCGGGGGGGTAAAGAGACCCAGTACTTC.

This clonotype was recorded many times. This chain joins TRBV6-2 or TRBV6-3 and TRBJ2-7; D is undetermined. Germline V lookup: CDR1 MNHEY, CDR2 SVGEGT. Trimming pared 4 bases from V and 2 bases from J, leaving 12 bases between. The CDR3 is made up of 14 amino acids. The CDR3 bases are TGTGCCAGCAGTTCCCCACTAAGCCCCTACGAGCAGTACTTC. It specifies CASSSPLSPYEQYF.

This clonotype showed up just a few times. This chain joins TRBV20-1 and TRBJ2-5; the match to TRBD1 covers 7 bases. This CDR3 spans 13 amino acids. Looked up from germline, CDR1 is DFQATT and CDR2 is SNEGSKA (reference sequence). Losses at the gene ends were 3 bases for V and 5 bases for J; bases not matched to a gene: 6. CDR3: CSASRGGFETQYF. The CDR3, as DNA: TGCAGTGCTAGTAGAGGGGGCTTTGAGACCCAGTACTTC.